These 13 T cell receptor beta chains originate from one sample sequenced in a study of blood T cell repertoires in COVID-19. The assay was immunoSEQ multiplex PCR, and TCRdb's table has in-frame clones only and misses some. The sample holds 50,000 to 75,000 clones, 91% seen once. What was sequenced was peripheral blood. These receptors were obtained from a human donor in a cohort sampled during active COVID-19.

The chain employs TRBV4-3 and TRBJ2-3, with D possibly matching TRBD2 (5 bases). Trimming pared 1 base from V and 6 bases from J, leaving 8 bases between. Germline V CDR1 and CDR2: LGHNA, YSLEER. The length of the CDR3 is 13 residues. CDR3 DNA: TGCGCCAGCAGCCAAGGACTAAGTGATACGCAGTATTTT. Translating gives CASSQGLSDTQYF.

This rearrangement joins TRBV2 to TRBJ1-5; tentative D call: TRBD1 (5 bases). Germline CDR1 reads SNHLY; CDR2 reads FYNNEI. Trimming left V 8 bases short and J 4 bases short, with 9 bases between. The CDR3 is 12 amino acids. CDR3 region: CASGGGNQPQHF. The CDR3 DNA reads TGTGCCAGCGGGGGAGGGAATCAGCCCCAGCATTTT.

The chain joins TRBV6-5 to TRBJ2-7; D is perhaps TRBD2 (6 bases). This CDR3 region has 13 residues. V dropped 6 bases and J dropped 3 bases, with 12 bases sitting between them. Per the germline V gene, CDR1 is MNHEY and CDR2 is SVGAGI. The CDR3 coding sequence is TGTGCCAGCAGGGGGACTGGCCTCTACGAGCAGTACTTC. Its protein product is CASRGTGLYEQYF.

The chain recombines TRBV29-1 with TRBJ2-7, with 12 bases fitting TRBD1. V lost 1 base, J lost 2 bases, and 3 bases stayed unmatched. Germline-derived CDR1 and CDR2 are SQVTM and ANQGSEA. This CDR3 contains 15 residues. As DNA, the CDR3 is TGCAGCGTTGAAGCCCGGGACAGGGGGCCCTACGAGCAGTACTTC. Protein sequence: CSVEARDRGPYEQYF.

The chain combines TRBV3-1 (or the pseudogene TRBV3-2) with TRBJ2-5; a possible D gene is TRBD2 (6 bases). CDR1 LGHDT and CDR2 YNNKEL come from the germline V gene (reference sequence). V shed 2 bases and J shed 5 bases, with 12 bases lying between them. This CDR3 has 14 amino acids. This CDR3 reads CASSQRSGEETQYF. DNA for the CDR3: TGTGCCAGCAGCCAACGATCGGGAGAGGAGACCCAGTACTTC.

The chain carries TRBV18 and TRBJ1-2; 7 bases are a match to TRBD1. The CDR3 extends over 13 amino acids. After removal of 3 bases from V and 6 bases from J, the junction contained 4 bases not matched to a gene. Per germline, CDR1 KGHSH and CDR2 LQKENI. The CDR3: CASSPRGSDGYTF. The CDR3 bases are TGTGCCAGCTCACCCAGGGGGTCTGATGGCTACACCTTC.

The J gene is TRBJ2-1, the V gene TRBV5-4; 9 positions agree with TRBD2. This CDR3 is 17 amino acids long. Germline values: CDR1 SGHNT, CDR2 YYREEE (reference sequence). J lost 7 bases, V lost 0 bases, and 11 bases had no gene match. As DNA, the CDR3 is TGTGCCAGCAGCTTGGCCCCGGGACTAGCCGCCGGGAATGAGCAGTTCTTC. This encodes CASSLAPGLAAGNEQFF. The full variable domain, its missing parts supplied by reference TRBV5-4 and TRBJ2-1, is ETGVTQSPTHLIKTRGQQVTLRCSSQSGHNTVSWYQQALGQGPQFIFQYYREEENGRGNFPPRFSGLQFPNYSSELNVNALELDDSALYLCASSLAPGLAAGNEQFFGPGTRLTVL.

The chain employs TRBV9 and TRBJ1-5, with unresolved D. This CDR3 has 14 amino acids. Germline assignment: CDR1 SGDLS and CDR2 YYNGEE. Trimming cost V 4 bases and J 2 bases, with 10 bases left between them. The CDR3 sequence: CASSSHLGNQPQHF. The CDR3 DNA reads TGTGCCAGCAGCTCACATTTGGGCAATCAGCCCCAGCATTTT. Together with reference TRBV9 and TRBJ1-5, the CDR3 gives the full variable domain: DSGVTQTPKHLITATGQRVTLRCSPRSGDLSVYWYQQSLDQGLQFLIQYYNGEERAKGNILERFSAQQFPDLHSELNLSSLELGDSALYFCASSSHLGNQPQHFGDGTRLSIL.

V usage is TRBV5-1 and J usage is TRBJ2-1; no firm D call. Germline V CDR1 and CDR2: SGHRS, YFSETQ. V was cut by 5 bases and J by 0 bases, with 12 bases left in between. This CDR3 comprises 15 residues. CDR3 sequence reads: CASRVEPSSYNEQFF. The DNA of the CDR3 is TGCGCCAGCAGGGTGGAGCCGAGCTCCTACAATGAGCAGTTCTTC.

CDR3 sequence (DNA): TGTGCCAGCAGCGTCAGCCCGGGACTAGCTAGCGAGCAGTACTTC. Encoded protein: CASSVSPGLASEQYF. The chain has TRBV7-3 and TRBJ2-7; TRBD2 agrees at 9 bases. This CDR3 contains 15 residues. V was pared by 5 bases and J by 6 bases, with 11 bases of the junction left unmatched. Germline-derived CDR1 and CDR2 are SGHTA and FQGTGA.

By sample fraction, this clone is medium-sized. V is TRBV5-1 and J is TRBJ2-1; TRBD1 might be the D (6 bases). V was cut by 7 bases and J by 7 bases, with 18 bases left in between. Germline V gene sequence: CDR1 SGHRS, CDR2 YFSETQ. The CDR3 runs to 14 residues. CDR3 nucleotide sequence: TGCGCCAGCGGCCGGGACACCGAGGGGAATGAGCAGTTCTTC. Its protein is CASGRDTEGNEQFF.

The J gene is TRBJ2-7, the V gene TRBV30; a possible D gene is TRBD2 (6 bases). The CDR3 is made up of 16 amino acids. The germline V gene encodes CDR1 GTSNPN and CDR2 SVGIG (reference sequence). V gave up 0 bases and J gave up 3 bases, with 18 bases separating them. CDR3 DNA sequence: TGTGCCTGGAGTGTCCTTCGGAGGGCATGGGGCTACGAGCAGTACTTC. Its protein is CAWSVLRRAWGYEQYF.

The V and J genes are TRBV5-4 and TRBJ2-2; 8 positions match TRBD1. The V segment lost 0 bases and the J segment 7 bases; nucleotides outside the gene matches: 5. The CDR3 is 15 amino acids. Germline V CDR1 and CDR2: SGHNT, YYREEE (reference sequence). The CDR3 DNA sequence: TGTGCCAGCAGCTTGGGGCAGGGGGCTGACGGGGAGCTGTTTTTT. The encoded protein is CASSLGQGADGELFF.